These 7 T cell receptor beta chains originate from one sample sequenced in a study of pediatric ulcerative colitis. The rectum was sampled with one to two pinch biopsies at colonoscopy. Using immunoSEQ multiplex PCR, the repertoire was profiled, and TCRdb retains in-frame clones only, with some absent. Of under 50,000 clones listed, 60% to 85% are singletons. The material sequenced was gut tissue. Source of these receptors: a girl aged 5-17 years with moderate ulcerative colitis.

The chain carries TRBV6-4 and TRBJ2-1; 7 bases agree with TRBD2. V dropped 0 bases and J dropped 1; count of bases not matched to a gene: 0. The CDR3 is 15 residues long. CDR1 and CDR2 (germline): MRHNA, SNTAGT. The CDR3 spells CASSDSSGSYNEQFF. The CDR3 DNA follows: TGTGCCAGCAGTGACTCTAGCGGGTCCTACAATGAGCAGTTCTTC.

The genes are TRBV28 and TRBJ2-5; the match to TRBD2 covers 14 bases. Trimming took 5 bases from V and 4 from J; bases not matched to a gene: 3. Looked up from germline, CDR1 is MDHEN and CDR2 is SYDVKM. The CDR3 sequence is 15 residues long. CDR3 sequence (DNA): TGTGCCAGCAGTCCGGGACTAGCGGGAGTAGAGACCCAGTACTTC. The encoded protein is CASSPGLAGVETQYF.

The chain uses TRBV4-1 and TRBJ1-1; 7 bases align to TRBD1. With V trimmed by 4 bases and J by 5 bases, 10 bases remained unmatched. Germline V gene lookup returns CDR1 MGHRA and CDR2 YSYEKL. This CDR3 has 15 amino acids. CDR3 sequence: CASSPADRAITEAFF. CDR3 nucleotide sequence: TGCGCCAGCAGCCCTGCAGACAGGGCTATTACTGAAGCTTTCTTT.

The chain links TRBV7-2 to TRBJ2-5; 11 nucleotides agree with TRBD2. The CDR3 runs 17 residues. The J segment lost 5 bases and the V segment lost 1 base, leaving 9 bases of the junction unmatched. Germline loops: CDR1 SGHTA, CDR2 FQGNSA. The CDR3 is CASSLGVAGGIWETQYF. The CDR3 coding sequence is TGTGCCAGCAGCTTAGGAGTAGCGGGGGGGATATGGGAGACCCAGTACTTC.

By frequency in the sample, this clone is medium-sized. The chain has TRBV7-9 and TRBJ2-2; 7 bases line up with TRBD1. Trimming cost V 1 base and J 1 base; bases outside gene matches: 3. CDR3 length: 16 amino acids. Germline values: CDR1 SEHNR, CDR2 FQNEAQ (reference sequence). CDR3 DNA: TGTGCCAGCAGCTTAGGGTGGGACAGGAACACCGGGGAGCTGTTTTTT. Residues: CASSLGWDRNTGELFF.

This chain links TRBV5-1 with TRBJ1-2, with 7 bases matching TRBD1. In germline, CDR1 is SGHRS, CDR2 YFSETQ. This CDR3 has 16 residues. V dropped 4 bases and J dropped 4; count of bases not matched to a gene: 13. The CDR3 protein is CASSPTRAGGGYGYTF. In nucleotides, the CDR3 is TGCGCCAGCAGCCCCACTCGGGCAGGGGGGGGCTATGGCTACACCTTC.

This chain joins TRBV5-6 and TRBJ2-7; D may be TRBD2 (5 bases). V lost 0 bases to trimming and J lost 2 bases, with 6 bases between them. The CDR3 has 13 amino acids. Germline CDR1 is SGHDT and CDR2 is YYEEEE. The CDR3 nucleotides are TGTGCCAGCAGCTTGGCGGGGACCTACGAGCAGTACTTC. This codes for CASSLAGTYEQYF.